Listed here is a single TCR beta chain. Antigen specificity is unknown. Given the absence of the conserved phenylalanine or tryptophan at the CDR3 end, a read error is likely. The sample is drawn from a study of identical twins. Whole-study results and caveats: Models underestimated TCR alpha sharing (out-of-frame) in monozygotic twins.

Template switching added a universal primer site, and cDNA bore unique molecular identifiers. TCRdb recomputed calls from the 5' RACE reads with MiXCR, one row per CDR3 protein. Of roughly 690,000 distinct CDR3 sequences listed, over 5% are singletons. There were only healthy Caucasians among the donors. Germline loops: CDR1 DFQATT, CDR2 SNEGSKA (reference sequence). The CDR3 sequence is 15 residues long. V trimming: 4 bases; J trimming: 3 bases; junction bases outside the gene matches: 3. The J gene is TRBJ2-1, the V gene TRBV20-1; 13 positions match TRBD2. The clonotype originates from a man between 18 and 29 years old in good health. Sequences were obtained from naive T cells sorted from blood. The CDR3: CSAKGLAGVYNEQFI. The CDR3 nucleotides are TGCAGTGCTAAAGGACTAGCGGGAGTCTACAATGAGCAGTTCATC.